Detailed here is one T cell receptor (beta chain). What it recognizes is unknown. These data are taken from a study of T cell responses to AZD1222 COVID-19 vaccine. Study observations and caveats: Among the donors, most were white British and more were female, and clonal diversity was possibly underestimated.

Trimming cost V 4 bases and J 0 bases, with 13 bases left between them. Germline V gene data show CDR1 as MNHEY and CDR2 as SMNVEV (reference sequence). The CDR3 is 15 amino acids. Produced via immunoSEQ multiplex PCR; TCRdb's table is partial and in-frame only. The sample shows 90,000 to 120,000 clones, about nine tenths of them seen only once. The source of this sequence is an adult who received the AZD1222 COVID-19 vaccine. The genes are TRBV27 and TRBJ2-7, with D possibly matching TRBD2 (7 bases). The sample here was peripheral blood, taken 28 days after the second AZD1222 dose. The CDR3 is CASSWRGGSSYEQYF. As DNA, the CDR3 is TGTGCCAGCAGTTGGAGGGGGGGTAGCTCCTACGAGCAGTACTTC.